The 7 T cell receptor beta chains given below trace back to one sample, sequenced in a study of OX40 agonist ivuxolimab in advanced cancers. The protocol was immunoSEQ multiplex PCR, while the TCRdb copy is restricted to in-frame clones and leaves out a portion. Among 70,000 to 75,000 clones listed, roughly 88% were seen once. The sample was CD4+ or CD8+ T cells sorted from blood, taken in a trial of the OX40 agonist ivuxolimab. Receptors originate from an adult with an advanced solid tumor such as melanoma, head and neck, liver or kidney cancer.

On this clone: Within the sample, other DNA sequences also encode this same CDR3. This rearrangement joins TRBV5-6 to TRBJ1-1; D not resolved. Trimming pared 1 base from V and 8 bases from J, leaving 6 bases between. Germline CDR1 SGHDT, CDR2 YYEEEE. This CDR3 contains 11 residues. As DNA, the CDR3 is TGTGCCAGCAGCTTGCTACGCGAAGCTTTCTTT. This sequence encodes CASSLLREAFF.

The chain combines TRBV28 with TRBJ1-5; D remains unclear. The CDR3 is made up of 15 amino acids. The V gene lost 5 bases and the J gene lost 2 bases, with 13 bases spanning the gap. Germline CDR1 and CDR2: MDHEN and SYDVKM. CDR3 loop: CASSPPLSRNQPQHF. For the CDR3, the DNA is TGTGCCAGCAGTCCTCCCCTGTCTCGCAATCAGCCCCAGCATTTT.

This chain joins TRBV28 and TRBJ1-2; D not certain. Germline CDR1 and CDR2: MDHEN and SYDVKM. V lost 5 bases, J lost 2 bases, and 3 bases lay in between. This CDR3 is 11 amino acids long. In DNA, the CDR3 is TGTGCCAGCAGTGAAAACTATGGCTACACCTTC. This codes for CASSENYGYTF.

The rearrangement joins TRBV27 to TRBJ2-3, with no clear D. The V gene lost 2 bases and the J gene lost 2 bases, with 5 bases spanning the gap. CDR1 and CDR2 (germline): MNHEY, SMNVEV (reference sequence). The CDR3 has 13 residues. CDR3 protein: CASSLKDTDTQYF. The DNA for the CDR3 is TGTGCCAGCAGTTTAAAGGACACAGATACGCAGTATTTT.

This clone has a single count. The V call is TRBV5-1, the J call TRBJ2-1; TRBD1 matches at 12 bases. The trim removed 4 bases at V and 7 bases at J, leaving 6 bases unmatched. The germline V gene encodes CDR1 SGHRS and CDR2 YFSETQ. The length of the CDR3 is 15 residues. The chain's CDR3 is CASSAGTGGLNEQFF. The CDR3 coding sequence is TGCGCCAGCAGCGCCGGGACAGGGGGCTTAAATGAGCAGTTCTTC.

The V call is TRBV5-1, the J call TRBJ1-3, with D unresolved. V was pared by 1 base and J by 1 base, with 24 bases between. The CDR3 extends over 20 amino acids. Germline CDR1 is SGHRS and CDR2 is YFSETQ. CDR3 DNA: TGCGCCAGCAGCTTGAGTCCTGCGGGTCTTTTAGAAGGTTCTGGAAACACCATATATTTT. It encodes CASSLSPAGLLEGSGNTIYF. Using reference TRBV5-1 and TRBJ1-3 for the parts outside the CDR3, the full variable domain is KAGVTQTPRYLIKTRGQQVTLSCSPISGHRSVSWYQQTPGQGLQFLFEYFSETQRNKGNFPGRFSGRQFSNSRSEMNVSTLELGDSALYLCASSLSPAGLLEGSGNTIYFGEGSWLTVV.

With regard to this clone: The junction departs from the called germline gene at one end, perhaps through a read error. This chain links TRBV7-7 with TRBJ2-1, with 14 bases identical to TRBD2. Germline CDR1 SSHAT, CDR2 FNYEAQ (reference sequence). The CDR3 runs to 16 residues. The CDR3 sequence: CASSLGLAGGDNEQFF. Here the CDR3 DNA reads TGTGCTAGCAGCTTAGGACTAGCGGGAGGAGACAATGAGCAGTTCTTC.